This TCR beta chain was captured in a study of CD8 T cells in ankylosing spondylitis. This clonotype was recorded many times. The authors made TCR beta libraries by quantitative 5'-RACE with molecular barcodes. TCRdb fed the 5' RACE reads into MiXCR, producing one record per CDR3 protein. This sample has about 240,000 distinct CDR3 sequences, with about 9.1% found just once. There are 14 residues in the CDR3. The V gene's germline CDR1 is SGHTA and CDR2 FQGNSA. V shed 3 bases and J shed 9 bases, with 15 bases lying between them. This TCR derives from a male donor with ankylosing spondylitis or in good health (not recorded which). Sequences were obtained from blood, either unsorted or a sorted T cell fraction (not recorded which). V gene TRBV7-2 combines with J gene TRBJ2-1; D is unclear. This chain's CDR3 is CASSFGRSRSEQFF. CDR3 DNA: TGTGCCAGCAGCTTTGGACGGAGCCGCAGTGAGCAGTTCTTC.